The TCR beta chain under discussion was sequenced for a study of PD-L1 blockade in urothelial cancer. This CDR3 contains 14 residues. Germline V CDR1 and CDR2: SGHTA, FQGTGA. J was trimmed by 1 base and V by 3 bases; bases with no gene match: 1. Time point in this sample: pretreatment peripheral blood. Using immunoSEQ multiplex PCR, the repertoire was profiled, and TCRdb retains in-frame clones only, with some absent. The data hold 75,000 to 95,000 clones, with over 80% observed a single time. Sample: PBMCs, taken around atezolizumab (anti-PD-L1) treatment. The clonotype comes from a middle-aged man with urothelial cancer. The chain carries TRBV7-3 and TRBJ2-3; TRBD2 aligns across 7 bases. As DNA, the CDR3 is TGTGCCAGCAGCTTTCGGGGGGGCACAGATACGCAGTATTTT. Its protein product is CASSFRGGTDTQYF.